This T cell receptor (beta chain) was retrieved from a study of cytomegalovirus exposure and HLA in healthy donors. Broader study findings: Cytomegalovirus-associated TCR beta chains were listed, numbering approximately 150. Association of a missense DCLRE1C variant with TCR beta V- and J-gene trimming was reported in a later analysis. Available immune exposure information was restricted to CMV serostatus only.

The PCR contained 60 Vbeta and 13 Jbeta primers. Profiling relied on immunoSEQ multiplex PCR, and the TCRdb table lists in-frame clones only, not all of them. The table includes under 200,000 clones, about 13% detected once. The CDR3 is made up of 15 amino acids. CDR1 and CDR2 from the germline V gene are WSHSY and SAAADI. V was clipped by 3 bases and J by 3 bases; unmatched bases: 2. As concerns this clone: The antigen is undetermined.

The gene calls are TRBV10-2 and TRBJ2-2, with TRBD2 identical over 9 bases. The receptor comes from a man aged 45 to 65 in good health and CMV-seropositive. The sample consisted of PBMCs. The CDR3 here is CASSDLAGYTGELFF. CDR3 DNA: TGCGCCAGCAGTGATCTAGCGGGGTACACCGGGGAGCTGTTTTTT.